This T cell receptor beta chain emerged from a study of cytotoxic CD8 clonotypes in ibrutinib-treated CLL. At the level of the study: Outcomes included around 24 partial and 2 complete responses; after median roughly 65 months, roughly 14 stayed remitted and 12 progressed.

The germline V gene encodes CDR1 SNHLY and CDR2 FYNNEI. The CDR3 covers 16 residues. The J segment lost 7 bases and the V segment lost 2 bases, leaving 13 bases of the junction unmatched. Of note for this clone: Its specificity is unknown.

Target depth was 1 in 200,000 to 1 in 1 million T cells, about 10x per clonotype. Using immunoSEQ multiplex PCR, the repertoire was profiled, and TCRdb retains in-frame clones only, with some absent. The profile covers 250,000 to 350,000 clones, with around 69% appearing a single time and approximately 5.6% taken by the ten largest. Study results and caveats: Patients had baseline clonality above age-matched healthy donors, and this clonality moved with circulating CD8+ T-cell counts. Contraction or stability on treatment was seen for public clonotypes, which were uncommon.

V usage is TRBV2 and J usage is TRBJ2-5; 7 bases fit TRBD1. Sequencing used PBMCs, obtained at disease progression, from a patient treated with ibrutinib. The TCR sequence derives from a human donor with chronic lymphocytic leukemia. CDR3 region: CASSEFWDSPGSTQYF. CDR3 sequence (DNA): TGTGCCAGCAGTGAATTTTGGGACAGCCCCGGTTCGACCCAGTACTTC.